The sequence of this T cell receptor (beta chain) was determined in a study of T cell repertoires in ileal Crohn's disease. Across the study: Postoperative therapy was given to about half: fewer than 14 thiopurines, 15 to 20 anti-TNF agents.

As regards this clone: Its antigen is as yet unknown.

Germline V lookup: CDR1 SGHKS, CDR2 YYEKEE (reference sequence). There are 18 residues in the CDR3. Germline trimming cut 3 bases from V and 4 bases from J; bases unmatched to any gene: 16. Sequenced by immunoSEQ multiplex PCR; TCRdb stores in-frame clones only, minus some. The sample records about 8,400 clones, 65% to 85% being singletons. Study results and caveats: All patients with clonality above 26.8% had endoscopic recurrence. Compared with CD4 T cells, sorted CD8 cells carried more expanded clones. Clonal expansions were more frequent in active smokers than non-smokers at surgery.

This clonotype was sampled from an adult with Crohn's disease. Source material: ileal tissue. V is TRBV5-5 and J is TRBJ2-5; 9 nucleotides agree with TRBD1. The CDR3 loop is CASSSRGQGGVGGETQYF. The CDR3 DNA follows: TGTGCCAGCAGCTCCAGGGGACAGGGCGGCGTGGGGGGAGAGACCCAGTACTTC.